The 7 T cell receptor beta chains given below trace back to one sample, sequenced in a study of T cells in Graves' hyperthyroidism and ophthalmopathy. Researchers took RNA transcripts and amplified the TCR beta CDR3 regions from them. When the TCR CDR3 underwent first-round RT-PCR, the HTBI primer set was used. From the multiplex PCR reads, TCRdb called clonotypes with MiXCR, one entry per CDR3 protein. The table lists around 290,000 distinct CDR3 sequences, roughly 13% of them singletons. What was sequenced was blood. The receptors here all came from a woman aged 40 to 50 with Graves' hyperthyroidism.

This clonotype was recorded a few times. The chain couples TRBV6-1 to TRBJ1-2; D is unclear. In germline, CDR1 is MNHNS, CDR2 SASEGT. The CDR3 runs 12 residues. V was pared by 4 bases and J by 7 bases, with 10 bases between. DNA of the CDR3: TGTGCCAGCAGTGGGGCTCCTTCTGGCTACACCTTC. This sequence encodes CASSGAPSGYTF.

The genes are TRBV5-1 and TRBJ2-2, with TRBD2 identical over 10 bases. The CDR3 spans 16 residues. Per the germline V gene, CDR1 is SGHRS and CDR2 is YFSETQ. The trim removed 4 bases at V and 4 bases at J, leaving 7 bases unmatched. CDR3 DNA: TGCGCCAGCAGCGCTACTAGCGGGATTGGCACCGGGGAGCTGTTTTTT. Its translation: CASSATSGIGTGELFF. Together with reference TRBV5-1 and TRBJ2-2, the CDR3 gives the full variable domain: KAGVTQTPRYLIKTRGQQVTLSCSPISGHRSVSWYQQTPGQGLQFLFEYFSETQRNKGNFPGRFSGRQFSNSRSEMNVSTLELGDSALYLCASSATSGIGTGELFFGEGSRLTVL.

This clonotype was seen a few times. The chain employs TRBV9 and TRBJ2-5; TRBD1 matches 7 bases. Germline loops: CDR1 SGDLS, CDR2 YYNGEE. With 0 bases clipped from V and 1 base from J, the junction kept 0 bases outside the gene matches. The CDR3 contains 14 residues. The CDR3 loop is CASSVGDSQETQYF. The CDR3 nucleotides read TGTGCCAGCAGCGTAGGGGACAGCCAAGAGACCCAGTACTTC. Combining the CDR3 with reference TRBV9 and TRBJ2-5 gives the whole variable domain DSGVTQTPKHLITATGQRVTLRCSPRSGDLSVYWYQQSLDQGLQFLIQYYNGEERAKGNILERFSAQQFPDLHSELNLSSLELGDSALYFCASSVGDSQETQYFGPGTRLLVL.

As regards this clonotype: As the CDR3 is not closed by the conserved phenylalanine or tryptophan, this likely results from a read error. V is TRBV10-3 and J is TRBJ1-5; the D is unclear. The length of the CDR3 is 13 residues. The V gene lost 2 bases and the J gene lost 1 base, with 3 bases spanning the gap. The germline CDR1 and CDR2 sequences are ENHRY and SYGVKD. The CDR3: CAISEGSNQPQHL. In nucleotides, the CDR3 is TGTGCCATCAGTGAGGGAAGCAATCAGCCCCAGCATCTT.

This clonotype was recorded a few times. The CDR3 region has the DNA TGTGCCAGCAGTTCTTCCGGGACTAGCGGCTACAATGAGCAGTTCTTC. It is translated as CASSSSGTSGYNEQFF. The rearrangement joins TRBV12-3 or TRBV12-4 to TRBJ2-1, with 11 positions matching TRBD2. This CDR3 has 16 residues. Trimming at V came to 4 bases and at J to 3 bases, leaving 5 bases not matched to a gene.

The table lists this clonotype with many counts. The chain employs TRBV14 and TRBJ1-4; D is undetermined. The V gene's germline CDR1 is SGHDN and CDR2 FVKESK. V was clipped by 1 base and J by 8 bases, with 2 bases between them. This CDR3 has 11 amino acids. The CDR3, as DNA: TGTGCCAGCAGCCAAGTGGAAAAACTGTTTTTT. It is translated as CASSQVEKLFF.

This clonotype has at least ten counts. The V and J genes are TRBV5-1 and TRBJ2-7; D is unresolved. Trimming shortened V by 5 bases and J by 3 bases, and 9 bases separated the two germline ends. Germline CDR1 and CDR2: SGHRS and YFSETQ. The CDR3 totals 12 residues. CDR3 DNA: TGCGCCAGCAGGAAGGCCGACTACGAGCAGTACTTC. This sequence encodes CASRKADYEQYF. The whole variable domain, filled in from reference TRBV5-1 and TRBJ2-7, reads KAGVTQTPRYLIKTRGQQVTLSCSPISGHRSVSWYQQTPGQGLQFLFEYFSETQRNKGNFPGRFSGRQFSNSRSEMNVSTLELGDSALYLCASRKADYEQYFGPGTRLTVT.